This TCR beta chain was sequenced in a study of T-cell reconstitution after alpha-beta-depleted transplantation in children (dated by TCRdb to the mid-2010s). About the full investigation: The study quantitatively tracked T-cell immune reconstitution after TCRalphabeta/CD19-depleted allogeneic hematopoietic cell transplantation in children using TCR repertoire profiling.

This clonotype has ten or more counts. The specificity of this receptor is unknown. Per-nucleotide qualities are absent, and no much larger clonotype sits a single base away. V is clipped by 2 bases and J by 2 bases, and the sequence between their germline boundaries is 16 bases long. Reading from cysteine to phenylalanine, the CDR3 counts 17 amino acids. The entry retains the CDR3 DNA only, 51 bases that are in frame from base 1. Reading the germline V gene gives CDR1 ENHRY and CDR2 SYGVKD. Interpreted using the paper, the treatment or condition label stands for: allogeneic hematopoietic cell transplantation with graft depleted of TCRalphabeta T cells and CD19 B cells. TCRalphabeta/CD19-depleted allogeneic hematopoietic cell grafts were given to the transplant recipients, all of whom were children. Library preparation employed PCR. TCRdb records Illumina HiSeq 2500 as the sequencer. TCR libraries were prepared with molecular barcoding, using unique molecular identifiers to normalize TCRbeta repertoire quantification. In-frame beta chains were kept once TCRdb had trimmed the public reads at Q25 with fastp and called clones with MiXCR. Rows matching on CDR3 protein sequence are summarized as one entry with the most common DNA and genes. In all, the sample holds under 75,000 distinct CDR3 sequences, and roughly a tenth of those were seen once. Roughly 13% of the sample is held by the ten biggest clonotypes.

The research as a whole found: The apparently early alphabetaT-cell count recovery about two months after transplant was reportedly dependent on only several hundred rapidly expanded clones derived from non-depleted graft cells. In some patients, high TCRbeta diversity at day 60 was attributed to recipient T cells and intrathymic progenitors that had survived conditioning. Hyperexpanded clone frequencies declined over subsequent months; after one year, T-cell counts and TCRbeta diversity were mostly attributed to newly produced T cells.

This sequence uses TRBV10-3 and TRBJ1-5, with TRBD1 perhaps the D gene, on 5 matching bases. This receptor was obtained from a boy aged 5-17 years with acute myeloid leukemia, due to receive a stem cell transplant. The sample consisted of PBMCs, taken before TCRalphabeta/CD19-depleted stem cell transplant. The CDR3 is CAISEGERGGGNQPQHF. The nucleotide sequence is TGTGCCATCAGTGAGGGTGAGAGGGGCGGTGGCAATCAGCCCCAGCATTTT.